The clone carrying this T cell receptor (beta chain) was seen just once. These data come from a study of shared clonotypes between healthy human individuals. V shed 5 bases and J shed 4 bases, with 9 bases lying between them. The germline CDR1 and CDR2 sequences are SEHNR and FQNEAQ (reference sequence). The CDR3 spans 12 residues. The data were produced by immunoSEQ multiplex PCR, yet TCRdb's version contains in-frame clones alone and is incomplete. The sample includes approximately 100,000 clones, under 70% of them seen just once. The sequence was obtained from a woman between 25 and 40 years old in good health. The sequencing input was memory CD8+ T cells sorted from blood. Sample subset: CD45RO+ cells pooled with CCR7-negative TemRA cells. The chain uses TRBV7-9 and TRBJ2-7; D might be TRBD1 (5 bases). CDR3 residues: CASSQDSYEQYF. DNA of the CDR3: TGTGCCAGCAGCCAAGACAGTTACGAGCAGTACTTC.